The 26 T cell receptor beta chains below all came from one sample that was sequenced in a study of T cells in Graves' hyperthyroidism and ophthalmopathy. Amplified TCR beta CDR3 regions derived from RNA transcripts. HTBI primers were employed in a first-round RT-PCR of the TCR CDR3. TCRdb called the multiplex PCR reads again in MiXCR, with one record for every CDR3 protein. The data contain fewer than 650,000 distinct CDR3 sequences, approximately 15% of them singletons. Sequenced: blood. The receptor set was obtained from a woman aged 25 to 45 with Graves' hyperthyroidism that later progressed to Graves' ophthalmopathy.

This chain links TRBV20-1 with TRBJ2-1; no clear D. The CDR3 contains 11 residues. With 6 bases removed from V and 7 bases from J, the gap between germline ends came to 10 bases. In germline, CDR1 is DFQATT, CDR2 SNEGSKA (reference sequence). The CDR3 DNA follows: TGCAGTGCCCCGGATAGGAATGAGCAGTTCTTC. Translating gives CSAPDRNEQFF.

At least ten counts were recorded for this clonotype. The CDR3 loop reads CASSFEEADTGELFF. Here the CDR3 DNA reads TGTGCCAGCAGCTTTGAGGAGGCGGACACCGGGGAGCTGTTTTTT. J is TRBJ2-2 and V is TRBV11-2, with a tentative D call TRBD2 (5 bases). The CDR3 runs 15 residues. Germline values: CDR1 SGHAT, CDR2 FQNNGV. V dropped 3 bases and J dropped 3 bases, with 11 bases sitting between them.

This clonotype was counted ten times or more. The chain links TRBV4-1 to TRBJ2-7; TRBD2 aligns across 7 bases. J gave up 2 bases and V 1 base, and 8 bases lay outside the gene matches. This CDR3 contains 16 residues. Germline lookup yields CDR1 MGHRA and CDR2 YSYEKL. This CDR3 is CASSQAVAGSTYEQYF. The CDR3 nucleotides read TGCGCCAGCAGCCAAGCGGTAGCGGGTTCCACCTACGAGCAGTACTTC.

Concerning this clonotype: A much larger clone differs from this one at a single base, so this may be a read error. V is TRBV19 and J is TRBJ2-1; a weak D match, TRBD2 (7 bases). Germline V gives CDR1 LNHDA, CDR2 SQIVND (reference sequence). The CDR3 sequence is 16 residues long. CDR3 residues: CTSSIVGGGPYNEQFF. Written as DNA, the CDR3 is TGTACCAGTAGTATAGTAGGGGGAGGGCCGTACAATGAGCAGTTCTTC.

For this clonotype: Sequence at one end of the junction differs from germline and may be a read error. V gene TRBV20-1 combines with J gene TRBJ2-3; maybe TRBD2 (5 bases). Germline CDR1 is DFQATT and CDR2 is SNEGSKA (reference sequence). The CDR3 totals 16 residues. The CDR3 loop is CSAREGMVGSADTQYF. CDR3 nucleotide sequence: TGCAGTGCTAGAGAAGGAATGGTAGGGAGCGCAGATACGCAGTACTTT.

The rearrangement joins TRBV15 to TRBJ2-3, with 12 bases fitting TRBD1. V was clipped by 2 bases and J by 2 bases; unmatched bases: 20. In germline, CDR1 is LNHNV, CDR2 YYDKDF (reference sequence). There are 22 residues in the CDR3. The CDR3 nucleotides are TGTGCCACCAGCAGAACATACCGGGACAGGGGGCGATGGGGCGGGGACACAGATACGCAGTATTTT. Amino acid sequence: CATSRTYRDRGRWGGDTDTQYF.

Ten or more counts support this clonotype. This chain links TRBV28 with TRBJ2-3; 8 bases line up with TRBD2. V shed 3 bases and J 3 bases; nucleotides not matched to a gene: 11. CDR1 is MDHEN and CDR2 is SYDVKM in the germline V gene. The CDR3 totals 17 residues. The DNA of the CDR3 is TGTGCCAGCAGTTTTCCAGGTGGACTAGCAGGGACAGATACGCAGTATTTT. Translated, it gives CASSFPGGLAGTDTQYF.

This clonotype was detected only a few times. The V gene is TRBV20-1, the J gene TRBJ1-5; 11 nucleotides agree with TRBD1. After removal of 1 base from V and 0 bases from J, the junction contained 8 bases not matched to a gene. Germline lookup yields CDR1 DFQATT and CDR2 SNEGSKA (reference sequence). This CDR3 is 18 amino acids long. The CDR3 loop is CSARGRGTGGYSNQPQHF. The CDR3 region has the DNA TGCAGTGCTAGAGGTAGGGGGACAGGGGGATATAGCAATCAGCCCCAGCATTTT.

In this sample, this clonotype turned up a few times. The chain has TRBV19 and TRBJ1-3, with D tentatively TRBD1 (5 bases). V was shortened by 7 bases and J by 2 bases, with 12 bases between the two germline ends. The germline V gene encodes CDR1 LNHDA and CDR2 SQIVND (reference sequence). The CDR3 loop spans 14 amino acids. The CDR3 nucleotides read TGTGCCAGTACCCAGGGAACAGCTGGAAACACCATATATTTT. It is translated as CASTQGTAGNTIYF.

The V call is TRBV13, the J call TRBJ2-4; the D gene is possibly TRBD1 (5 bases). The CDR3 spans 14 residues. Germline values: CDR1 PRHDT, CDR2 FYEKMQ (reference sequence). Trimming took 1 base from V and 8 from J, leaving 12 bases between them. CDR3 DNA: TGTGCCAGCAGCTTAGAGACCCTCAGGGACATTCAGTACTTC. Protein sequence: CASSLETLRDIQYF.

This chain uses TRBV29-1 with TRBJ2-1; D possibly corresponds to TRBD2 (6 bases). CDR1 is SQVTM, CDR2 ANQGSEA, per germline. The V end was cut by 6 bases, the J end by 10 bases, with 19 bases between. The CDR3 has 13 amino acids. The CDR3 sequence: CSVDGGDSNEQFF. The CDR3 DNA is TGCAGCGTGGATGGAGGGGATTCCAACGAGCAGTTCTTC.

This clonotype occurred a few times. The rearrangement uses TRBV9 and TRBJ2-7; D gene uncertain. The germline CDR1 and CDR2 sequences are SGDLS and YYNGEE. V was clipped by 4 bases and J by 2 bases, with 13 bases between them. The CDR3 runs 14 residues. Here the CDR3 reads CASSPPYSTYEQYF. CDR3 bases: TGTGCCAGCAGCCCACCCTACAGTACCTACGAGCAGTACTTC.

Worth noting for this clonotype: Just one base apart from a much larger clone, this may be a read error. V is TRBV7-8 and J is TRBJ2-1; 7 bases are shared with TRBD1. There are 14 residues in the CDR3. Germline-derived CDR1 and CDR2 are SGHVS and FQNEAQ. CDR3 bases: TGTACCAGCAGCTCGAGACAGGGTAGGGATGAGCAGTTCTTC. Translation gives CTSSSRQGRDEQFF.

This clonotype has a handful of counts. This sequence joins TRBV28 and TRBJ2-7; either TRBD1 or TRBD2 may fit D (5 bases each). V was pared by 7 bases and J by 3 bases, with 16 bases between. The CDR3 is 14 amino acids. CDR1 and CDR2 from the germline V gene are MDHEN and SYDVKM. CDR3 nucleotide sequence: TGTGCCAGCATAGGGACCCCCCTCGACTACGAGCAGTACTTC. This gives the protein CASIGTPLDYEQYF. The whole variable domain, remainder taken from reference TRBV28 and TRBJ2-7, is DVKVTQSSRYLVKRTGEKVFLECVQDMDHENMFWYRQDPGLGLRLIYFSYDVKMKEKGDIPEGYSVSREKKERFSLILESASTNQTSMYLCASIGTPLDYEQYFGPGTRLTVT.

The chain couples TRBV9 to TRBJ2-1; no reliable D call. CDR3 length: 16 amino acids. CDR1 and CDR2 from the germline V gene are SGDLS and YYNGEE. Trimming removed 0 bases at V and 0 bases at J, with 10 bases between. CDR3 loop: CASSVEGGSSYNEQFF. The CDR3, as DNA: TGTGCCAGCAGCGTAGAGGGCGGTAGCTCCTACAATGAGCAGTTCTTC.

This clonotype was detected many times. The V gene is TRBV3-1, the J gene TRBJ1-2; tentatively, D is TRBD1 (6 bases). The length of the CDR3 is 13 residues. The V end lost 6 bases, the J end lost 5 bases, and 13 bases lay between the germline ends. Germline V gene sequence: CDR1 LGHDT, CDR2 YNNKEL (reference sequence). Written as DNA, the CDR3 is TGTGCCAGCAGTCGGGACACCGATTATGGCTACACCTTC. Protein sequence: CASSRDTDYGYTF.

The chain is built from TRBV3-1 and TRBJ2-7; TRBD1 aligns across 8 bases. This CDR3 has 15 residues. Germline-derived CDR1 and CDR2 are LGHDT and YNNKEL (reference sequence). The V segment lost 0 bases and the J segment 7 bases; nucleotides outside the gene matches: 8. The CDR3 coding sequence is TGTGCCAGCAGCCAAGACCCGACAGGGGCGGAGGAGCAGTACTTC. Translation: CASSQDPTGAEEQYF.

The chain couples TRBV3-2 to TRBJ1-6; TRBD1 is the table's D call, not checked against the DNA. TRBV3-2 is listed as a pseudogene. The CDR3 sequence is 17 residues long. The CDR3 protein is CAFDSSRSLSDNSPLHF. The CDR3 DNA reads as TGTGCCTTCGACAGCAGCCGATCTCTTTCTGATAATTCACCCCTCCACTTT.

This clonotype was observed a handful of times. The chain couples TRBV5-6 to TRBJ2-5; tentative D call: TRBD1 (5 bases). This CDR3 is built from 14 residues. Germline lookup yields CDR1 SGHDT and CDR2 YYEEEE. The V end was cut by 0 bases, the J end by 3 bases, with 9 bases between. The CDR3 is CASSLGAGKETQYF. As DNA, the CDR3 is TGTGCCAGCAGCTTGGGGGCAGGGAAAGAGACCCAGTACTTC.

This clonotype was seen repeatedly, ten times or more. The chain joins TRBV19 to TRBJ1-2; possibly TRBD1 for D (5 bases). Germline V lookup: CDR1 LNHDA, CDR2 SQIVND (reference sequence). The germline V and J ends were trimmed by 11 bases and 4 bases, with 17 bases remaining between them. The CDR3 has 13 residues. The CDR3 sequence: CAGSWGGTYGYTF. CDR3 DNA sequence: TGTGCCGGATCGTGGGGCGGAACCTATGGCTACACCTTC.

V and J are TRBV4-2 and TRBJ1-4; D perhaps matches TRBD1 (6 bases). CDR3 length: 14 residues. Trimming shortened V by 0 bases and J by 7 bases, and 9 bases separated the two germline ends. Germline V gene sequence: CDR1 LGHNA, CDR2 YNFKEQ. The CDR3 reads CASSQEGGVEKLFF. Here the CDR3 DNA reads TGTGCCAGCAGCCAAGAGGGGGGCGTTGAAAAACTGTTTTTT.

This clonotype has a count of ten or more. The rearrangement links TRBV29-1 to TRBJ2-1, with no clear D. Germline V lookup: CDR1 SQVTM, CDR2 ANQGSEA. The CDR3 is 14 amino acids. V lost 6 bases and J lost 0, with 12 bases in between. CDR3 coding DNA: TGCAGCGTCCCACAACAGAGCTCCTACAATGAGCAGTTCTTC. Protein: CSVPQQSSYNEQFF.

This clonotype was found a few times. The genes are TRBV20-1 and TRBJ1-2, with unresolved D. CDR1 and CDR2 from the germline V gene are DFQATT and SNEGSKA (reference sequence). Trimming stripped 0 bases from V and 6 bases from J, with 8 bases between. The CDR3 extends over 12 amino acids. The CDR3 is CSAREGFDGYTF. The CDR3 bases are TGCAGTGCTAGAGAGGGGTTCGATGGCTACACCTTC.

There are many counts of this clonotype. The chain recombines TRBV20-1 with TRBJ1-5, with TRBD1 matching 9 bases. The V and J ends lost 7 bases and 5 bases, in that order; junction bases with no gene match: 6. This CDR3 region has 13 residues. Germline V CDR1 and CDR2: DFQATT, SNEGSKA (reference sequence). CDR3 sequence reads: CSGTGEADQPQHF. The CDR3 region has the DNA TGCAGTGGGACAGGGGAAGCGGATCAGCCCCAGCATTTT.

This clonotype was seen more than once but under ten times. The V and J genes are TRBV4-1 and TRBJ2-1, with D maybe TRBD2 (6 bases). Germline CDR1 reads MGHRA; CDR2 reads YSYEKL. V lost 3 bases to trimming and J lost 5 bases, with 20 bases between them. CDR3 length: 17 amino acids. In DNA, the CDR3 is TGCGCCAGCAGCCACTCCGCTGGACTAAGGTGGGACAATGAGCAGTTCTTC. Translated: CASSHSAGLRWDNEQFF.

This clonotype came up many times. The chain employs TRBV27 and TRBJ1-3; D is uncertain. Germline V gene data show CDR1 as MNHEY and CDR2 as SMNVEV (reference sequence). V was cut by 6 bases and J by 4 bases, with 10 bases left in between. CDR3 length: 13 amino acids. In DNA, the CDR3 is TGTGCCAGCAGCCCAGACTTCGGAAACACCATATATTTT. Its translation is CASSPDFGNTIYF.